Sequencing of this TCR beta chain was carried out in a study of shared clonotypes between healthy human individuals. Study-level information: Researchers drew samples from two women and a few men aged 18 to 49. For every donor, three CD4 naive, three CD4 memory, two CD8 naive and one CD8 memory plates were used.

Whole-study findings and limits: Several donors showed sharing of approximately 4.7% of naive CD4 clonotypes. Richness estimates generally favored naive over memory subsets.

The table came from immunoSEQ multiplex PCR; TCRdb's copy has only in-frame clones and leaves some out. The repertoire holds a few million clones, with 80% to 95% as singletons. The V and J ends lost 5 bases and 2 bases respectively, with 10 bases between them. There are 13 residues in the CDR3. Germline CDR1 reads MDHEN; CDR2 reads SYDVKM. Regarding this clone: Its antigen is undetermined.

The sequenced sample consisted of naive CD4+ T cells from PBMCs. Subset of the sample: CD45RA+ positively selected. The source of this sequence is a man aged 18 to 30 in good health. Some clones in this sample may be carry-over from other donors' samples. V is TRBV28 and J is TRBJ2-7; D assignment may be TRBD1 or TRBD2 (5 bases each). CDR3 region: CASSRDRTYEQYF. CDR3 DNA: TGTGCCAGCAGTCGGGACCGAACCTACGAGCAGTACTTC.